This T cell receptor (beta chain) was sequenced in a study of monozygotic twins with cystic fibrosis (TCRdb year 2021). Study-level background: Barcoded libraries were prepared from three micrograms of fragmented DNA with approximately 16 PCR cycles. Data for three of the twin pairs had already been reported earlier in a different context. Twins were ranked among around 1,000 cohort participants for weight-for-height and FEVPerc (FEV1 disease centile) at the day of blood sampling. TCR beta repertoires were compared within and between 16 monozygotic twin pairs with cystic fibrosis so that genetic influence on V and J gene usage could be assessed. The cohort comprised ten female and six male twin pairs aged roughly 2.0 to 40 years, median roughly 8.8 years, mostly children and adolescents. What the research found in general, with its limitations: In 13 of 16 pairs, V gene usage most closely resembled the co-twin's, and the same held for J usage in 8 of 16 pairs, a pattern suggesting genetic constraints. The cohort was small, and the number of shared CDR3s showed no association with age, concordance or disease severity. Sharing of nucleotide-identical clonotypes was significantly greater within monozygotic CF twin pairs than between unrelated CF individuals (P = 0.000026, Mann-Whitney). Simpson clonality was generally low (median 0.0095), suggesting a naive-dominated repertoire, with higher clonality in the most severely affected patients.

For this clone: What this receptor recognizes is not known. The record has no base qualities; no much larger clone is one base away.

The twin pairs came from the European Cystic Fibrosis Twin and Sibling Study Cohort, a cohort that recruited patients from 150 to 200 CF clinics across 14 European countries. Zygosity and CFTR genotype were verified in-house, and zygosity was tested by multiplex PCR of nine short tandem repeat loci. Peripheral blood was taken from each twin, and clinical parameters were recorded on the day of blood sampling. Phenol/chloroform extraction was used to isolate genomic DNA from peripheral blood cells, and the DNA was then kept in TE buffer at 4 degrees C. Clipping removes 4 bases from V and 1 base from J, with 6 as the unmatched junction base count. The CDR3 starts with the cysteine, ends with the phenylalanine, and has 14 residues. Just CDR3 DNA is preserved here, 42 bases in frame from base 1. The germline V gene specifies SQVTM as CDR1 and ANQGSEA as CDR2. TCR beta CDR3 regions were amplified by multiplex PCR with the immunoSEQ immune profiling system according to the manufacturer's instructions. Sequencing was performed on an Illumina NextSeq system. The original methods were these. Sequence data were processed on the immunoSEQ Analyzer platform, and clonality was computed as the square root of Simpson's index of productive rearrangements. Jensen-Shannon distance served as the measure of similarity in V and J usage, while OLGA was used to compute CDR3 generation probabilities. Shared CDR3 sequences were searched against the immuneACCESS database (August 2020) and VDJdb (December 2020). What TCRdb holds here is the immuneACCESS table cut down to in-frame rearrangements. Part of the clones is not present; checked against another copy, under half of the missing clones reflect an unresolved V gene, and the others are unexplained. V and J calls and clone size are those listed in that table; D and trimming were worked out from the DNA. The sample has 9,500 to 14,000 clones on record, 95% to 97% of them singletons. 0.83% of the sample is held by the ten biggest clonotypes.

The sequence links TRBV29-1 to TRBJ1-1; 7 of the junction bases match TRBD1. This receptor was taken from a boy younger than 18 with cystic fibrosis. Sequences were obtained from blood. The nucleotide sequence is TGCAGCGTTGCGAAGGGGACAGCGAACACTGAAGCTTTCTTT. It is translated as CSVAKGTANTEAFF. Here the CDR3 is joined to the reference TRBV29-1 and TRBJ1-1 genes, and the full variable domain is: SAVISQKPSRDICQRGTSLTIQCQVDSQVTMMFWYRQQPGQSLTLIATANQGSEATYESGFVIDKFPISRPNLTFSTLTVSNMSPEDSSIYLCSVAKGTANTEAFFGQGTRLTVV.